A single sample gave rise to the 17 T cell receptor beta chains below, sequenced in a study of beta chain features in type 1 diabetes. Overall study findings and caveats: Type 1 diabetes patients showed a moderate but significant shortening of TCRB CDR3s in all four CD4+ subsets.

These TCRs are of unknown antigen specificity. Expressed TCRB transcripts were sequenced because the entire RNA isolate underwent reverse transcription. Here immunoSEQ multiplex PCR was the method, and the copy in TCRdb shows in-frame clones only, minus some. The sample yields a few hundred thousand clones, about 14% seen once. Sequences were obtained from naive CD4+ T cells from blood. These receptors were obtained from a woman in her late teens or twenties with type 1 diabetes.

This clone appeared a few times. The J gene is TRBJ2-1, the V gene TRBV5-1; TRBD2 matches 9 bases. Germline CDR1 reads SGHRS; CDR2 reads YFSETQ. The CDR3 totals 17 residues. Trimming removed 0 bases from V and 2 bases from J; junction bases left unmatched: 6. Here the CDR3 DNA reads TGCGCCAGCAGCTTGGGAGCGGGAGGCCGTCCCTACAATGAGCAGTTCTTC. Translated, it gives CASSLGAGGRPYNEQFF.

This clone turned up a few times. The chain employs TRBV2 and TRBJ2-3; 12 nucleotides match TRBD2. This CDR3 has 15 residues. Germline assignment: CDR1 SNHLY and CDR2 FYNNEI. Losses at the gene ends were 5 bases for V and 8 bases for J; bases not matched to a gene: 8. The CDR3 here is CASSISSGRATTQYF. The CDR3 region has the DNA TGTGCCAGCAGTATATCTAGCGGGAGGGCCACTACGCAGTATTTT.

This chain connects TRBV9 to TRBJ2-1, with 8 bases aligning to TRBD1. Trimming cost V 7 bases and J 7 bases; bases outside gene matches: 7. CDR3 length equals 13 residues. CDR1 and CDR2 (germline): SGDLS, YYNGEE. The CDR3 region has the DNA TGTGCCAGCGCCCAGGGGGCTAGAAATGAGCAGTTCTTC. It is translated as CASAQGARNEQFF.

This clone was seen a single time. This rearrangement joins TRBV7-2 to TRBJ2-2, with D maybe TRBD2 (5 bases). Germline CDR1 reads SGHTA; CDR2 reads FQGNSA. V was pared by 5 bases and J by 8 bases, with 15 bases between. The CDR3 runs to 14 residues. The CDR3 here is CASSPERVTGELFF. The CDR3, as DNA: TGTGCCAGCAGCCCCGAGAGGGTGACTGGGGAGCTGTTTTTT. Together with reference TRBV7-2 and TRBJ2-2, the CDR3 gives the full variable domain: GAGVSQSPSNKVTEKGKDVELRCDPISGHTALYWYRQSLGQGLEFLIYFQGNSAPDKSGLPSDRFSAERTGGSVSTLTIQRTQQEDSAVYLCASSPERVTGELFFGEGSRLTVL.

This clone was picked up a small number of times. This sequence joins TRBV11-2 and TRBJ2-7; 11 bases are shared with TRBD2. Germline V gives CDR1 SGHAT, CDR2 FQNNGV. There are 16 residues in the CDR3. V dropped 1 base and J dropped 5; count of bases not matched to a gene: 7. Written as DNA, the CDR3 is TGTGCCAGCAGCTTAGGACGGGGACTAGCGGACCACGAGCAGTACGTC. Translation: CASSLGRGLADHEQYV.

The V and J genes are TRBV15 and TRBJ1-1; TRBD1 might be the D (5 bases). There are 14 residues in the CDR3. V lost 0 bases, J lost 4 bases, and 9 bases lay in between. CDR1 is LNHNV, CDR2 YYDKDF, per germline (reference sequence). CDR3 protein: CATSRDRVGTEAFF. CDR3 nucleotides: TGTGCCACCAGCAGAGACAGGGTGGGCACTGAAGCTTTCTTT.

This clone was recorded a few times. The chain uses TRBV27 and TRBJ2-3, with 12 bases lining up with TRBD2. The CDR3 totals 16 residues. V trimming: 4 bases; J trimming: 2 bases; junction bases outside the gene matches: 4. From germline, CDR1 is MNHEY and CDR2 SMNVEV (reference sequence). CDR3 protein: CASSSGTSGYTDTQYF. The CDR3 DNA reads as TGTGCCAGCAGTTCCGGGACTAGCGGGTACACAGATACGCAGTATTTT.

The chain couples TRBV19 to TRBJ1-1; 9 bases are shared with TRBD1. Germline V gene data show CDR1 as LNHDA and CDR2 as SQIVND (reference sequence). Unmatched junction bases numbered 11, after V lost 6 bases and J lost 0 bases. The CDR3 sequence is 17 residues long. CDR3 protein: CASSHGTGLSMNTEAFF. As DNA, the CDR3 is TGTGCCAGTAGCCACGGGACAGGGCTGAGCATGAACACTGAAGCTTTCTTT.

The table lists this clone with a few counts. The V and J genes are TRBV5-1 and TRBJ2-7; weak D call: TRBD1 (5 bases). Trimming pared 4 bases from V and 2 bases from J, leaving 10 bases between. The CDR3 spans 13 residues. Germline V gene lookup returns CDR1 SGHRS and CDR2 YFSETQ. CDR3 loop: CASSPQGTYEQYF. CDR3 sequence (DNA): TGCGCCAGCAGCCCCCAGGGTACCTACGAGCAGTACTTC.

This chain links TRBV7-2 with TRBJ2-4; possible D gene TRBD1, 5 bases. Germline CDR1 SGHTA, CDR2 FQGNSA. The V and J ends lost 6 bases and 0 bases respectively, with 6 bases between them. The CDR3 has 13 residues. The CDR3 is CASRGVAKNIQYF. In DNA form, the CDR3 reads TGTGCCAGCAGAGGGGTAGCCAAAAACATTCAGTACTTC.

The DNA for the CDR3 is TGTGCCTGGAGAAAGACAGGGTTCTATGGCTACACCTTC. This sequence encodes CAWRKTGFYGYTF. The chain joins TRBV30 to TRBJ1-2; 7 bases agree with TRBD1. This CDR3 has 13 amino acids. Trimming removed 3 bases from V and 4 bases from J; junction bases left unmatched: 5. Germline assignment: CDR1 GTSNPN and CDR2 SVGIG (reference sequence).

CDR3 nucleotides: TGCAGTGCTAGAGGGAGGGAAAAACTGTTTTTT. Protein sequence: CSARGREKLFF. The J gene is TRBJ1-4, the V gene TRBV20-1; D is undetermined. Germline V gene lookup returns CDR1 DFQATT and CDR2 SNEGSKA (reference sequence). Trimming stripped 1 base from V and 8 bases from J, with 5 bases between. This CDR3 contains 11 residues.

This clone was observed a few times. This chain uses TRBV4-1 with TRBJ2-1, with D perhaps matching TRBD2 (5 bases). CDR3 length equals 15 residues. Germline CDR1 reads MGHRA; CDR2 reads YSYEKL. Deletions cut 4 bases from V and 1 base from J, with 11 bases between. This CDR3 is CASSPGLASYNEQFF. Written as DNA, the CDR3 is TGCGCCAGCAGCCCCGGACTGGCGTCCTACAATGAGCAGTTCTTC.

This chain uses TRBV2 with TRBJ1-1; 8 nucleotides align to TRBD1. The CDR3 contains 14 residues. V gave up 7 bases and J gave up 6 bases; unmatched junction bases: 10. CDR1 and CDR2 (germline): SNHLY, FYNNEI. The CDR3 spells CASIHENRGAEAFF. CDR3 coding DNA: TGTGCCAGCATTCACGAGAACAGGGGGGCTGAAGCTTTCTTT.

The chain carries TRBV5-4 and TRBJ2-2; 13 positions agree with TRBD2. The CDR3 loop spans 16 amino acids. CDR1 SGHNT and CDR2 YYREEE come from the germline V gene (reference sequence). Germline trimming cut 3 bases from V and 4 bases from J; bases unmatched to any gene: 3. CDR3 sequence: CASSSTSGRPTGELFF. The CDR3 nucleotides read TGTGCCAGCAGCTCGACTAGCGGGAGGCCCACCGGGGAGCTGTTTTTT.

The rearrangement links TRBV11-2 to TRBJ1-2; 7 bases are a match to TRBD1. Germline V gives CDR1 SGHAT, CDR2 FQNNGV. J was trimmed by 4 bases and V by 6 bases; bases with no gene match: 11. The CDR3 length is 15 residues. CDR3 nucleotide sequence: TGTGCCAGCAGACGACCGGGACAGCCGTCCTATGGCTACACCTTC. Encoded protein: CASRRPGQPSYGYTF.

There are many counts of this clone. J is TRBJ2-5 and V is TRBV30; 7 bases match TRBD1. J lost 3 bases, V lost 4 bases, and 8 bases had no gene match. Germline V lookup: CDR1 GTSNPN, CDR2 SVGIG (reference sequence). CDR3 length: 14 amino acids. As DNA, the CDR3 is TGTGCCTGGATCAAAGGACAGGCCAAAGAGACCCAGTACTTC. This encodes CAWIKGQAKETQYF.